This passage covers 24 T cell receptor beta chains from one sample sequenced in a study of OX40 agonist ivuxolimab in advanced cancers. The data were produced by immunoSEQ multiplex PCR, yet TCRdb's version contains in-frame clones alone and is incomplete. The table includes roughly 50,000 clones, about 81% detected once. The sample was CD4+ or CD8+ T cells sorted from blood, taken in a trial of the OX40 agonist ivuxolimab. The receptor source for this set is an adult with an advanced solid tumor such as melanoma, head and neck, liver or kidney cancer.

V is TRBV5-6 and J is TRBJ1-5, with D unresolved. This CDR3 contains 15 residues. In germline, CDR1 is SGHDT, CDR2 YYEEEE. Trimming stripped 3 bases from V and 2 bases from J, with 12 bases between. CDR3 bases: TGTGCCAGCAGCTCCTTGCGGGGTGGCAATCAGCCCCAGCATTTT. Encoded protein: CASSSLRGGNQPQHF.

This clone was seen only a few times. The chain couples TRBV11-1 to TRBJ2-3, with TRBD1 matching over 11 bases. The CDR3 extends over 17 amino acids. Germline V gene lookup returns CDR1 SGHAT and CDR2 FQDESV (reference sequence). The trim removed 4 bases at V and 6 bases at J, leaving 12 bases unmatched. Here the CDR3 reads CASSSQYRTGGSDTQYF. CDR3 DNA: TGTGCCAGCAGCTCTCAATATCGGACAGGGGGCTCGGATACGCAGTATTTT.

The chain uses TRBV7-2 and TRBJ1-1; no firm D call. Germline V gives CDR1 SGHTA, CDR2 FQGNSA. This CDR3 comprises 16 residues. V was pared by 0 bases and J by 0 bases, with 11 bases between. The CDR3 sequence: CASSLAPGYMNTEAFF. In nucleotides, the CDR3 is TGTGCCAGCAGCTTAGCCCCGGGGTATATGAACACTGAAGCTTTCTTT.

This clone was counted a single time. The chain has TRBV7-2 and TRBJ2-7; 9 bases align to TRBD2. CDR3 length equals 17 residues. With V trimmed by 4 bases and J by 0 bases, 10 bases remained unmatched. Germline lookup yields CDR1 SGHTA and CDR2 FQGNSA. The CDR3 DNA reads as TGTGCCAGCAGCTCGAGATCCCTAGCGGGGTCCTCCTACGAGCAGTACTTC. It specifies CASSSRSLAGSSYEQYF.

This clone has only a few counts. This chain uses TRBV28 with TRBJ2-7; D unclear. V lost 8 bases and J lost 1, with 21 bases in between. CDR3 size: 16 residues. CDR1 and CDR2 from the germline V gene are MDHEN and SYDVKM. The CDR3 DNA reads as TGTGCCAGCGAAGGTTCCTGGCAGGAACAATCCTACGAGCAGTACTTC. Translating it yields CASEGSWQEQSYEQYF. The whole variable domain, remainder taken from reference TRBV28 and TRBJ2-7, is DVKVTQSSRYLVKRTGEKVFLECVQDMDHENMFWYRQDPGLGLRLIYFSYDVKMKEKGDIPEGYSVSREKKERFSLILESASTNQTSMYLCASEGSWQEQSYEQYFGPGTRLTVT.

The chain recombines TRBV30 with TRBJ1-1; 7 nucleotides line up with TRBD1. CDR3 length equals 12 residues. CDR1 is GTSNPN and CDR2 is SVGIG in the germline V gene (reference sequence). The junction had 5 bases not matched to a gene; V was cut back by 2 bases and J by 8 bases. The CDR3 region has the DNA TGTGCCTGGAGTTTGGGACAGACAGAAGCTTTCTTT. It specifies CAWSLGQTEAFF.

The chain combines TRBV5-6 with TRBJ1-4; no firm D call. The CDR3 is 12 residues long. The germline gives CDR1 SGHDT, CDR2 YYEEEE. Trimming took off 2 bases at V and 8 bases at J, with 7 bases between the two ends. The CDR3 DNA follows: TGTGCCAGCAGCTTTTGGCGGGAAAAACTGTTTTTT. It yields the protein CASSFWREKLFF.

This rearrangement joins TRBV30 to TRBJ2-3; TRBD1 agrees at 7 bases. Germline CDR1 is GTSNPN and CDR2 is SVGIG (reference sequence). The CDR3 totals 15 residues. The V gene end was trimmed by 1 base and the J gene end by 4 bases; junction bases not matched to a gene: 8. CDR3 region: CAWSGQGNEADTQYF. Written as DNA, the CDR3 is TGTGCCTGGAGTGGACAGGGAAATGAGGCAGATACGCAGTATTTT.

The CDR3 is CASSPPGETQYF. The CDR3 DNA is TGTGCCAGCTCACCACCCGGGGAGACCCAGTACTTC. The chain has TRBV18 and TRBJ2-5; D remains ambiguous. Trimming cost V 0 bases and J 5 bases, with 4 bases left between them. Per germline, CDR1 KGHSH and CDR2 LQKENI. This CDR3 spans 12 amino acids.

This clone has a single count. The gene calls are TRBV18 and TRBJ2-7; D is uncertain. Trimming cost V 2 bases and J 4 bases, with 6 bases left between them. This CDR3 comprises 12 residues. Germline-derived CDR1 and CDR2 are KGHSH and LQKENI. The DNA of the CDR3 is TGTGCCAGCTCACCAACGGTTTACGAGCAGTACTTC. Its translation is CASSPTVYEQYF.

CDR3 sequence (DNA): TGTGCTAGTGGTTTACGGGATCAGCCCCAGCATTTT. It yields the protein CASGLRDQPQHF. The chain joins TRBV12-5 to TRBJ1-5; D not certain. The CDR3 is 12 residues long. From germline, CDR1 is LGHNT and CDR2 FRNRAP. V lost 3 bases and J 5 bases, leaving 5 bases between the germline ends.

V gene TRBV27 combines with J gene TRBJ2-7; TRBD2 matches at 8 bases. Unmatched junction bases numbered 12, after V lost 0 bases and J lost 5 bases. Germline CDR1 MNHEY, CDR2 SMNVEV (reference sequence). This CDR3 is 17 amino acids long. The CDR3 loop is CASSLSAKTSAIHEQYF. CDR3 DNA sequence: TGTGCCAGCAGTTTATCGGCCAAGACTAGCGCGATCCACGAGCAGTACTTC.

The chain couples TRBV11-3 to TRBJ2-3; no reliable D call. The CDR3 runs 13 residues. The V end lost 3 bases, the J end lost 0 bases, and 4 bases lay between the germline ends. The germline V gene encodes CDR1 SGHNT and CDR2 YENEEA. The CDR3 spells CASSLHSTDTQYF. In nucleotides, the CDR3 is TGTGCCAGCAGCTTGCACAGCACAGATACGCAGTATTTT.

V gene TRBV7-6 combines with J gene TRBJ2-1, with D possibly TRBD2 on 5 matching bases. Germline CDR1 and CDR2: SGHVS and FNYEAQ. The CDR3 sequence is 12 residues long. V shed 5 bases and J shed 8 bases, with 10 bases lying between them. The chain's CDR3 is CASSVKRDEQFF. CDR3 nucleotide sequence: TGTGCCAGCAGCGTGAAGAGGGATGAGCAGTTCTTC.

CDR3 residues: CASSYSSEQYF. The CDR3 bases are TGTGCCAGCAGTTACTCAAGCGAGCAGTACTTC. This rearrangement joins TRBV6-6 to TRBJ2-7; D is ambiguous. V was shortened by 0 bases and J by 6 bases, with 3 bases between the two germline ends. The CDR3 extends over 11 amino acids. The germline V gene has CDR1 MNHNY and CDR2 SVGAGI (reference sequence).

This chain uses TRBV5-6 with TRBJ2-7; 7 nucleotides align to TRBD2. Trimming removed 1 base from V and 4 bases from J; junction bases left unmatched: 5. Germline V gene sequence: CDR1 SGHDT, CDR2 YYEEEE. This CDR3 has 14 residues. The CDR3 reads CASSLRSGAYEQYF. Here the CDR3 DNA reads TGTGCCAGCAGCTTGCGAAGCGGGGCTTACGAGCAGTACTTC.

The chain recombines TRBV19 with TRBJ1-6, with 12 bases identical to TRBD1. Germline V CDR1 and CDR2: LNHDA, SQIVND (reference sequence). This CDR3 is built from 16 residues. V lost 5 bases to trimming and J lost 10 bases; unmatched junction nucleotides: 9. For the CDR3, the DNA is TGTGCCAGTAGTCGGGGAAGGGACAGGGGGCTCTCACCCCTCCACTTT. Its translation: CASSRGRDRGLSPLHF.

This clone was picked up a small number of times. The chain couples TRBV27 to TRBJ2-1; 7 nucleotides align to TRBD2. The CDR3 has 15 residues. V shed 5 bases, J shed 5 bases, and the junction held 9 bases outside the gene matches. Germline V lookup: CDR1 MNHEY, CDR2 SMNVEV (reference sequence). The CDR3 DNA follows: TGTGCCAGCAGTAGGGGAGGGCTGATTAACAATGAGCAGTTCTTC. Translation: CASSRGGLINNEQFF.

V and J are TRBV25-1 and TRBJ2-2; 7 nucleotides line up with TRBD2. Looked up from germline, CDR1 is MGHDK and CDR2 is SYGVNS. Trimming took 8 bases from V and 0 from J; bases not matched to a gene: 15. The CDR3 sequence is 18 residues long. The CDR3 is CASPGASGSNANTGELFF. The CDR3 DNA reads TGTGCCAGCCCTGGGGCTAGCGGCAGTAATGCGAACACCGGGGAGCTGTTTTTT.

The V and J genes are TRBV19 and TRBJ1-4; maybe TRBD1 (6 bases). CDR3 length: 19 residues. V was clipped by 5 bases and J by 0 bases, with 22 bases between them. Per germline, CDR1 LNHDA and CDR2 SQIVND (reference sequence). The CDR3 region is CASSSSPGQGPATNEKLFF. DNA for the CDR3: TGTGCCAGTAGTTCCTCCCCGGGGCAGGGGCCTGCAACTAATGAAAAACTGTTTTTT.

The V and J genes are TRBV6-5 and TRBJ2-3, with 8 nucleotides matching TRBD2. Germline V gene sequence: CDR1 MNHEY, CDR2 SVGAGI. V lost 6 bases to trimming and J lost 2 bases; unmatched junction nucleotides: 7. The CDR3 runs 15 residues. The CDR3 spells CASRRLAGSTDTQYF. The CDR3 DNA is TGTGCCAGCAGGAGATTAGCGGGGTCCACAGATACGCAGTATTTT.

This chain links TRBV7-9 with TRBJ1-2, with 8 nucleotides matching TRBD1. J was trimmed by 0 bases and V by 5 bases; bases with no gene match: 11. The CDR3 loop spans 17 amino acids. CDR1 is SEHNR and CDR2 is FQNEAQ in the germline V gene (reference sequence). In DNA form, the CDR3 reads TGTGCCAGCAGCCGGCGGGACAGGTTTGAGGCTAACTATGGCTACACCTTC. Translated: CASSRRDRFEANYGYTF.

The V gene is TRBV19, the J gene TRBJ2-1, with 10 bases that match TRBD2. V lost 7 bases, J lost 9 bases, and 15 bases stayed unmatched. This CDR3 contains 16 residues. Germline loops: CDR1 LNHDA, CDR2 SQIVND (reference sequence). The CDR3 nucleotides read TGTGCCAGTACAATAGCGGGAGGCGTCGGGCGGGGTGAGCAGTTCTTC. Its translation is CASTIAGGVGRGEQFF.

The V call is TRBV5-1, the J call TRBJ2-3; the D is unclear. This CDR3 contains 16 residues. Trimming removed 0 bases from V and 0 bases from J, with 11 bases in between. Germline V CDR1 and CDR2: SGHRS, YFSETQ. DNA for the CDR3: TGCGCCAGCAGCTTGGCCAGGCTATCGAGCACAGATACGCAGTATTTT. Amino acid sequence: CASSLARLSSTDTQYF.